The next 5 T cell receptor beta chains were all read from a single sample in a study of immunodeficiency. The repertoire was sequenced with immunoSEQ multiplex PCR; TCRdb's copy has only in-frame clones and lacks some. In the table there are some 3,000 clones, roughly 90% of which are singletons. The specimen sequenced was CD8+ T cells from blood. These receptors all stem from a human donor in good health.

As to this clone: Other DNA sequences in this sample translate to the same CDR3. The rearrangement joins TRBV4-1 to TRBJ1-1; 8 bases are shared with TRBD1. CDR3 length equals 14 residues. CDR1 is MGHRA, CDR2 YSYEKL, per germline. With 1 base clipped from V and 4 bases from J, the junction kept 2 bases outside the gene matches. CDR3 in DNA: TGCGCCAGCAGCCAAGTGGGGACAGGCACTGAAGCTTTCTTT. Translation gives CASSQVGTGTEAFF.

The chain combines TRBV5-1 with TRBJ2-1; 7 nucleotides line up with TRBD1. After removal of 2 bases from V and 3 bases from J, the junction contained 8 bases not matched to a gene. The CDR3 spans 16 residues. Germline-derived CDR1 and CDR2 are SGHRS and YFSETQ. CDR3 coding DNA: TGCGCCAGCAGCTTCCCCTTGGACAGGTACTACAATGAGCAGTTCTTC. It translates to CASSFPLDRYYNEQFF.

The chain recombines TRBV13 with TRBJ2-1; tentative D call: TRBD2 (6 bases). Trimming pared 0 bases from V and 6 bases from J, leaving 9 bases between. Looked up from germline, CDR1 is PRHDT and CDR2 is FYEKMQ (reference sequence). This CDR3 has 14 amino acids. In DNA form, the CDR3 reads TGTGCCAGCAGCTTAGGGCGGGGATCCAATGAGCAGTTCTTC. Its protein is CASSLGRGSNEQFF.

This clone was counted only a few times. CDR3 coding DNA: TGTGCCAGTAGTACGGACGGACTCACTGAAGCTTTCTTT. This gives the protein CASSTDGLTEAFF. This chain links TRBV19 with TRBJ1-1; D ambiguous. V was shortened by 4 bases and J by 4 bases, with 10 bases between the two germline ends. Germline V gene sequence: CDR1 LNHDA, CDR2 SQIVND (reference sequence). CDR3 size: 13 residues. Together with reference TRBV19 and TRBJ1-1, the CDR3 gives the full variable domain: DGGITQSPKYLFRKEGQNVTLSCEQNLNHDAMYWYRQDPGQGLRLIYYSQIVNDFQKGDIAEGYSVSREKKESFPLTVTSAQKNPTAFYLCASSTDGLTEAFFGQGTRLTVV.

This rearrangement joins TRBV20-1 to TRBJ2-2; D remains ambiguous. Germline CDR1 DFQATT, CDR2 SNEGSKA (reference sequence). The CDR3 sequence is 11 residues long. Trimming stripped 5 bases from V and 0 bases from J, with 1 base between. Here the CDR3 DNA reads TGCAGTGCTGCGAACACCGGGGAGCTGTTTTTT. Protein product: CSAANTGELFF.